One and the same sample provided the 3 T cell receptor beta chains below, sequenced in a study of early T cells in non-severe SARS-CoV-2 infection. A single record per CDR3 protein comes from TCRdb applying MiXCR to the 5' RACE reads. This repertoire shows roughly 51,000 distinct CDR3 sequences, 6% to 7% found once; its top ten account for 3% to 4.5%. Material: whole blood. These receptors were collected from an adult who was a healthcare worker with PCR-confirmed SARS-CoV-2 infection or an uninfected control (not recorded which).

This clonotype was detected many times. The rearrangement joins TRBV10-3 to TRBJ2-1, with 9 bases aligning to TRBD2. V shed 6 bases and J 5 bases; nucleotides not matched to a gene: 5. The CDR3 covers 14 residues. Germline CDR1 and CDR2: ENHRY and SYGVKD. The CDR3 spells CAISQIAGDNEQFF. Written as DNA, the CDR3 is TGTGCCATCAGCCAGATAGCGGGGGACAATGAGCAGTTCTTC.

This clonotype appeared a few times. V is TRBV6-1 and J is TRBJ1-5; unclear D gene. Trimming stripped 7 bases from V and 6 bases from J, with 19 bases between. The germline gives CDR1 MNHNS, CDR2 SASEGT. The CDR3 spans 15 residues. CDR3: CASTGGKGFSQPQHF. As DNA, the CDR3 is TGTGCCAGCACCGGCGGAAAGGGATTTAGTCAGCCCCAGCATTTT.

This chain links TRBV28 with TRBJ2-1; no reliable D call. Germline-derived CDR1 and CDR2 are MDHEN and SYDVKM. The CDR3 is made up of 13 amino acids. Trimming stripped 3 bases from V and 9 bases from J, with 12 bases between. CDR3 region: CASSFSRWGEQFF. CDR3 DNA sequence: TGTGCCAGCAGTTTCTCCCGGTGGGGTGAGCAGTTCTTC.